This record looks at one T cell receptor (beta chain) sequence and its context. Its matching antigen is unknown. The data are from a study of shared clonotypes between healthy human individuals. General study results and limits: The study drew on few donors, limiting represented genetic and exposure-history diversity.

Some clones are missing from TCRdb's copy, which holds only in-frame ones; the method was immunoSEQ multiplex PCR. In the table there are 650,000 to 700,000 clones, 90% of which are singletons. CDR1 SGHDN and CDR2 FVKESK come from the germline V gene. The V gene lost 1 base and the J gene lost 4 bases, with 14 bases spanning the gap. The CDR3 covers 15 residues. The study drew its donors from healthy HIV-negative adults without recent acute infections or vaccinations. The chain carries TRBV14 and TRBJ2-7; D call uncertain. Sequencing used memory CD8+ T cells from PBMCs. The subset: CD45RO+ cells pooled with CCR7-negative TemRA cells. The TCR sequence derives from a young man in good health. Some clones in this sample may be carry-over from other donors' samples. The CDR3 sequence is CASSQGALGLYEQYF. Here the CDR3 DNA reads TGTGCCAGCAGCCAAGGGGCGTTGGGGTTGTACGAGCAGTACTTC. The variable domain in full, completed from reference TRBV14 and TRBJ2-7, reads EAGVTQFPSHSVIEKGQTVTLRCDPISGHDNLYWYRRVMGKEIKFLLHFVKESKQDESGMPNNRFLAERTGGTYSTLKVQPAELEDSGVYFCASSQGALGLYEQYFGPGTRLTVT.